These 24 T cell receptor beta chains originate from one sample sequenced in a study of CD8 T cells in ankylosing spondylitis (TCRdb year 2017). These receptors' antigens are unknown. The library was produced with 5' RACE. The sequencing machine was an Illumina HiSeq 2500. Using fastp trimming at Q25 and MiXCR clonotype assembly, TCRdb reanalyzed the public sequencing data and kept in-frame beta chains. Each entry is one CDR3 protein sequence, shown with its most common DNA and genes. The sample table holds about 540,000 distinct CDR3 sequences, of which approximately 12% were seen once. Of the sample, approximately 7% falls within the top ten clones. Overall study outcomes, separate from this receptor: A TCR beta motif of roughly 8 highly homologous amino acid variants appeared characteristic of blood from ankylosing spondylitis patients.

Material for sequencing was blood, either unsorted or a sorted T cell fraction (not recorded which). The receptors were sampled from a male donor with ankylosing spondylitis.

The rearrangement links TRBV12-3 or TRBV12-4 to TRBJ1-5; maybe TRBD1 (6 bases). The CDR3 sequence is 15 residues long. Trimming removed 3 bases from V and 1 base from J, with 10 bases in between. The CDR3 nucleotides read TGTGCCAGCAGTTTGTACAGGGAGAGCAATCAGCCCCAGCATTTT. It translates to CASSLYRESNQPQHF.

J is TRBJ2-1 and V is TRBV20-1, with unresolved D. V lost 5 bases and J 2 bases, leaving 16 bases between the germline ends. The CDR3 is 15 amino acids. Germline V lookup: CDR1 DFQATT, CDR2 SNEGSKA (reference sequence). The CDR3 region has the DNA TGCAGTGCTCTAAACAAGCGAGAGACCTACAATGAGCAGTTCTTC. Translating it yields CSALNKRETYNEQFF.

At least ten counts were recorded for this clonotype. The chain recombines TRBV5-1 with TRBJ1-1; D gene ambiguous. Germline V gene sequence: CDR1 SGHRS, CDR2 YFSETQ. V lost 4 bases and J lost 5, with 12 bases in between. This CDR3 has 13 residues. As DNA, the CDR3 is TGCGCCAGCAGCACAAGCCGAGGGACTGAAGCTTTCTTT. This encodes CASSTSRGTEAFF.

This sequence joins TRBV6-5 and TRBJ1-2, with 8 bases that match TRBD1. The ends lost 6 bases at V and 8 bases at J; junction bases unmatched: 5. Looked up from germline, CDR1 is MNHEY and CDR2 is SVGAGI. This CDR3 region has 12 residues. The CDR3 spells CASRYDRGGYTF. The CDR3 DNA is TGTGCCAGCAGATACGACAGGGGCGGCTACACCTTC.

There are many counts of this clonotype. At one end, the junction sequence differs from germline, possibly due to a read error. The chain combines TRBV6-4 with TRBJ2-3, with TRBD2 matching over 9 bases. Germline CDR1 is MRHNA and CDR2 is SNTAGT. The CDR3 spans 13 residues. CDR3 coding DNA: TGCGCCAGCAGCGGGGGGAGCACAGATACGCAGTATTTT. Translating gives CASSGGSTDTQYF.

The chain recombines TRBV10-3 with TRBJ2-5; perhaps D is TRBD1 or TRBD2 (5 bases each). This CDR3 has 14 amino acids. Germline V gene lookup returns CDR1 ENHRY and CDR2 SYGVKD. V was shortened by 2 bases and J by 5 bases, with 12 bases between the two germline ends. As DNA, the CDR3 is TGTGCCATCAGTGAGCCCAGGGAGTTCGAGACCCAGTACTTC. Encoded protein: CAISEPREFETQYF.

This clonotype was recorded at least ten times. The J gene is TRBJ2-3, the V gene TRBV5-5, with TRBD2 matching 12 bases. Germline V gene data show CDR1 as SGHKS and CDR2 as YYEKEE (reference sequence). The CDR3 runs to 16 residues. The V gene end was trimmed by 4 bases and the J gene end by 4 bases; junction bases not matched to a gene: 7. The CDR3 here is CASSPPTSGRADTQYF. For the CDR3, the DNA is TGTGCCAGCAGCCCTCCGACTAGCGGGAGAGCAGATACGCAGTATTTT.

In the case of this clonotype: The junction shows a germline mismatch at one end, possibly a read error. The J gene is TRBJ1-2, the V gene TRBV12-3 or TRBV12-4; weak D call: TRBD1 (6 bases). The CDR3 runs to 12 residues. CDR3 sequence (DNA): TGTGCCAGCAGTTTACGACAGGCCGCTAGTAGTTTC. It encodes CASSLRQAASSF.

This clonotype has a count of ten or more. The V gene is TRBV9, the J gene TRBJ1-4; the match to TRBD1 covers 7 bases. Germline V gene lookup returns CDR1 SGDLS and CDR2 YYNGEE. With 3 bases clipped from V and 5 bases from J, the junction kept 4 bases outside the gene matches. The CDR3 length is 14 residues. CDR3 sequence: CASSATGSNEKLFF. DNA of the CDR3: TGTGCCAGCAGCGCGACAGGGTCGAATGAAAAACTGTTTTTT. The complete variable domain, with remaining parts taken from reference TRBV9 and TRBJ1-4, reads DSGVTQTPKHLITATGQRVTLRCSPRSGDLSVYWYQQSLDQGLQFLIQYYNGEERAKGNILERFSAQQFPDLHSELNLSSLELGDSALYFCASSATGSNEKLFFGSGTQLSVL.

This clonotype has a handful of counts. The rearrangement joins TRBV7-2 to TRBJ2-1; TRBD2 aligns across 16 bases. V trimming: 4 bases; J trimming: 10 bases; junction bases outside the gene matches: 7. The CDR3 covers 16 residues. The germline V gene has CDR1 SGHTA and CDR2 FQGNSA. The CDR3 here is CASSSPPGLAGGEQFF. DNA of the CDR3: TGTGCCAGCAGCTCTCCCCCGGGACTAGCGGGAGGGGAGCAGTTCTTC.

The V call is TRBV11-3, the J call TRBJ2-4; 8 bases are shared with TRBD1. The J segment lost 5 bases and the V segment lost 4 bases, leaving 4 bases of the junction unmatched. Per germline, CDR1 SGHNT and CDR2 YENEEA. The CDR3 spans 14 residues. The CDR3 DNA reads as TGTGCCAGCAGCTCACAGGGGGGACAAAACATTCAGTACTTC. This encodes CASSSQGGQNIQYF.

The rearrangement links TRBV18 to TRBJ2-1; the D gene is possibly TRBD1 (7 bases). The CDR3 extends over 16 amino acids. Trimming stripped 3 bases from V and 2 bases from J, with 14 bases between. Germline CDR1 is KGHSH and CDR2 is LQKENI. The CDR3 coding sequence is TGTGCCAGCTCACCCAGTTCAGGGGGGACCTACAATGAGCAGTTCTTC. This translates into CASSPSSGGTYNEQFF.

This clonotype was seen only a few times. The V and J genes are TRBV5-1 and TRBJ1-2; 8 nucleotides line up with TRBD1. The CDR3 length is 14 residues. Germline V gene lookup returns CDR1 SGHRS and CDR2 YFSETQ. The J segment lost 7 bases and the V segment lost 0 bases, leaving 5 bases of the junction unmatched. The CDR3 DNA reads TGCGCCAGCAGCTTGGACGTGACAGGGGCTGGCTACACCTTC. This gives the protein CASSLDVTGAGYTF. Drawing the rest from reference TRBV5-1 and TRBJ1-2, the complete variable domain is KAGVTQTPRYLIKTRGQQVTLSCSPISGHRSVSWYQQTPGQGLQFLFEYFSETQRNKGNFPGRFSGRQFSNSRSEMNVSTLELGDSALYLCASSLDVTGAGYTFGSGTRLTVV.

This clonotype was counted ten times or more. V gene TRBV6-1 combines with J gene TRBJ2-7, with 7 bases lining up with TRBD1. Germline CDR1 and CDR2: MNHNS and SASEGT. V was pared by 2 bases and J by 0 bases, with 1 base of the junction left unmatched. CDR3 size: 14 residues. The CDR3 loop reads CASSEWDSSYEQYV. CDR3 nucleotides: TGTGCCAGCAGTGAATGGGACAGCTCCTACGAGCAGTACGTC.

The chain employs TRBV20-1 and TRBJ2-7; a possible D gene is TRBD2 (5 bases). Germline V gene sequence: CDR1 DFQATT, CDR2 SNEGSKA (reference sequence). V dropped 1 base and J dropped 5 bases, with 12 bases sitting between them. CDR3 size: 13 residues. In DNA form, the CDR3 reads TGCAGTGCTAGAGGCCCCATCGGGGACGAGCAGTACTTC. Translating it yields CSARGPIGDEQYF.

The V call is TRBV10-3, the J call TRBJ2-5, with TRBD1 matching over 8 bases. This CDR3 contains 15 residues. V dropped 4 bases and J dropped 2; count of bases not matched to a gene: 6. CDR1 and CDR2 (germline): ENHRY, SYGVKD. The CDR3 nucleotides read TGTGCCATCAGTGGGGGACAGGTGGGTCAAGAGACCCAGTACTTC. It encodes CAISGGQVGQETQYF.

This clonotype occurred a few times. The V call is TRBV12-3 or TRBV12-4, the J call TRBJ1-5; 7 bases map to TRBD1. The CDR3 contains 16 residues. Trimming removed 3 bases from V and 0 bases from J; junction bases left unmatched: 5. The CDR3 spells CASSLRGQDSNQPQHF. In DNA, the CDR3 is TGTGCCAGCAGTTTGCGAGGACAGGATAGCAATCAGCCCCAGCATTTT.

The CDR3 loop reads CASSLVLRGNTIYF. The CDR3 DNA reads TGTGCCAGCAGCTTAGTACTTCGTGGAAACACCATATATTTT. The J gene is TRBJ1-3, the V gene TRBV7-2; D unresolved. V was trimmed by 1 base and J by 3 bases, leaving 7 bases between them. CDR3 length: 14 amino acids. Germline lookup yields CDR1 SGHTA and CDR2 FQGNSA.

This clonotype was picked up a small number of times. The chain uses TRBV12-3 or TRBV12-4 and TRBJ1-5; D may be TRBD1 (5 bases). Trimming cost V 6 bases and J 7 bases, with 10 bases left between them. The CDR3 extends over 12 amino acids. The CDR3 spells CASSRQFQPQHF. DNA of the CDR3: TGTGCCAGCAGCCGACAGTTCCAGCCCCAGCATTTT.

This clonotype has only a few counts. The V gene is TRBV25-1, the J gene TRBJ1-1, with D tentatively TRBD1 (5 bases). Per the germline V gene, CDR1 is MGHDK and CDR2 is SYGVNS. This CDR3 contains 14 residues. Deletions cut 8 bases from V and 4 bases from J, with 17 bases between. Here the CDR3 reads CASSSDQGVTEAFF. In DNA form, the CDR3 reads TGTGCCAGCTCCTCTGACCAGGGAGTCACTGAAGCTTTCTTT.

This clonotype was counted many times. V is TRBV20-1 and J is TRBJ2-1; 10 nucleotides line up with TRBD1. The CDR3 covers 14 residues. Germline CDR1 DFQATT, CDR2 SNEGSKA (reference sequence). V trimming: 6 bases; J trimming: 4 bases; junction bases outside the gene matches: 6. For the CDR3, the DNA is TGCAGTGCCCAAGGGGGACAGGGGTACAATGAGCAGTTCTTC. Protein sequence: CSAQGGQGYNEQFF.

Ten or more counts support this clonotype. The V and J genes are TRBV15 and TRBJ2-7; tentatively, D is TRBD1 (6 bases). Trimming pared 0 bases from V and 2 bases from J, leaving 17 bases between. CDR3 length equals 17 residues. CDR1 and CDR2 (germline): LNHNV, YYDKDF (reference sequence). The CDR3 DNA follows: TGTGCCACCAGCAGAGATAAGAGCAGGACAGTTACCTACGAGCAGTACTTC. Translated, it gives CATSRDKSRTVTYEQYF.

This clonotype was recorded many times. V usage is TRBV4-2 and J usage is TRBJ2-3; D unclear. The CDR3 runs to 12 residues. Germline V gene lookup returns CDR1 LGHNA and CDR2 YNFKEQ. The V and J ends lost 0 bases and 3 bases respectively, with 1 base between them. The CDR3 here is CASSQETDTQYF. CDR3 coding DNA: TGTGCCAGCAGCCAAGAGACAGATACGCAGTATTTT.

This clonotype was detected once. This chain links TRBV20-1 with TRBJ2-7, with 11 positions matching TRBD2. Germline V CDR1 and CDR2: DFQATT, SNEGSKA (reference sequence). This CDR3 has 13 amino acids. V dropped 5 bases and J dropped 2; count of bases not matched to a gene: 2. The CDR3 here is CSAGTSGTYEQYF. The CDR3 coding sequence is TGCAGTGCTGGGACTAGCGGAACCTACGAGCAGTACTTC.